Shown below are 2 T cell receptor beta chains from a single sample sequenced in a study of cytomegalovirus exposure and HLA in healthy donors. PCR amplification relied on 60 Vbeta primers (plus 13 Jbeta primers). The protocol was immunoSEQ multiplex PCR, while the TCRdb copy is restricted to in-frame clones and leaves out a portion. The sample lists 160,000 or so clones; around four fifths were seen once. The source material was PBMCs. The receptors were gathered from a man aged 18-30 years in good health and CMV-seronegative.

The chain uses TRBV19 and TRBJ2-3; tentatively, D is TRBD1 (7 bases). Trimming removed 3 bases at V and 3 bases at J, with 13 bases between. Per the germline V gene, CDR1 is LNHDA and CDR2 is SQIVND (reference sequence). The CDR3 is 15 residues long. Here the CDR3 reads CASSIRAGGTDTQYF. The CDR3 nucleotides read TGTGCCAGTAGTATTCGGGCAGGGGGGACAGATACGCAGTATTTT.

The genes are TRBV5-4 and TRBJ2-7; tentative D call: TRBD2 (6 bases). This CDR3 contains 14 residues. Looked up from germline, CDR1 is SGHNT and CDR2 is YYREEE (reference sequence). Deletions cut 3 bases from V and 5 bases from J, with 15 bases between. In DNA, the CDR3 is TGTGCCAGCAGCTCGGGACTTTCTTCCAACGAGCAGTACTTC. This codes for CASSSGLSSNEQYF.